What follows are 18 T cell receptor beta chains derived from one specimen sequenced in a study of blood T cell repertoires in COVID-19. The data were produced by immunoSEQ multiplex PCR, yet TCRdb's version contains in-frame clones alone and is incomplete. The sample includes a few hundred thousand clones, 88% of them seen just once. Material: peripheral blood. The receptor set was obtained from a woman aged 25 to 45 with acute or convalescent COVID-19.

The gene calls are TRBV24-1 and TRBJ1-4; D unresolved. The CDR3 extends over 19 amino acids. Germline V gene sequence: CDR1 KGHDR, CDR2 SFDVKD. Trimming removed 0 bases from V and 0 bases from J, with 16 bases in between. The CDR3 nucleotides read TGTGCCACCAGTGATTTGCGGAGACGACGAGTTGCAACTAATGAAAAACTGTTTTTT. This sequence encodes CATSDLRRRRVATNEKLFF.

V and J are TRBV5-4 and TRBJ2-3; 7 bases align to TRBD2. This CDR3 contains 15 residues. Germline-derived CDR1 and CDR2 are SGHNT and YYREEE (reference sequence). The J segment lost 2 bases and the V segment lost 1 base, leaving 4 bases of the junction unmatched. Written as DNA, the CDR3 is TGTGCCAGCAGCTTGTCTAGCGGCTCCACAGATACGCAGTATTTT. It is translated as CASSLSSGSTDTQYF.

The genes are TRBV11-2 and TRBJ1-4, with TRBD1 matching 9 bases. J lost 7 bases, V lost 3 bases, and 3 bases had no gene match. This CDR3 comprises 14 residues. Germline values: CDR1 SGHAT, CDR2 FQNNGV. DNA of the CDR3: TGTGCCAGCAGCTTGGGACAGGGCGGTGAAAAACTGTTTTTT. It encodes CASSLGQGGEKLFF.

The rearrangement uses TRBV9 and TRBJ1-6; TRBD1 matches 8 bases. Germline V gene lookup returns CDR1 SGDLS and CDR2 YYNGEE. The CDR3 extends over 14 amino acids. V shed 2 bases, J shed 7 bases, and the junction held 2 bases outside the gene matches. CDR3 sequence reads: CASSVTGENSPLHF. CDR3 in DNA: TGTGCCAGCAGCGTGACAGGGGAGAATTCACCCCTCCACTTT.

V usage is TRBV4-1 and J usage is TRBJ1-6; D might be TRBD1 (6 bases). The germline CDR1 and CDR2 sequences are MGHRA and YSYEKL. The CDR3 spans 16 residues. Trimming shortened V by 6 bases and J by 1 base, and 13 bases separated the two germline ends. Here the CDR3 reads CASSLEDRSYNSPLHF. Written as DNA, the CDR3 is TGCGCCAGCAGTCTCGAAGACAGGTCCTATAATTCACCCCTCCACTTT.

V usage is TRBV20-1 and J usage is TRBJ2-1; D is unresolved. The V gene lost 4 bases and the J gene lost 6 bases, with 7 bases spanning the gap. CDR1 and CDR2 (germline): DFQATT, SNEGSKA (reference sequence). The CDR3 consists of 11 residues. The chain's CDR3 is CSATYFNEQFF. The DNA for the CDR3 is TGCAGTGCTACCTACTTCAATGAGCAGTTCTTC.

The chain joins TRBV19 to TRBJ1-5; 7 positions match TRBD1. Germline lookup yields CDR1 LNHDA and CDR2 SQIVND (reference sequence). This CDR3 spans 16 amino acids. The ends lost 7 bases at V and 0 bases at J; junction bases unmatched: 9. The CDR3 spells CASNSRGAYSNQPQHF. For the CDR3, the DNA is TGTGCCAGTAACTCCAGGGGGGCGTATAGCAATCAGCCCCAGCATTTT.

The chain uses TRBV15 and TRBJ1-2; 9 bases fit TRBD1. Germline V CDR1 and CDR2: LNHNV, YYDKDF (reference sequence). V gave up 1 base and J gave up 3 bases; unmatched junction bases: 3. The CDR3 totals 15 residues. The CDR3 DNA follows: TGTGCCACCAGCAGAGCCAGGACAGGGGACTATGGCTACACCTTC. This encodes CATSRARTGDYGYTF.

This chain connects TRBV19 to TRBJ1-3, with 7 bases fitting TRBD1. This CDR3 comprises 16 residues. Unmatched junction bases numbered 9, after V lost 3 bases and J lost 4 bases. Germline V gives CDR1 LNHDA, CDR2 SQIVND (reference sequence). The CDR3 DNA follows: TGTGCCAGTAGTATCCCGACAGGGCGAGGGGGAAACACCATATATTTT. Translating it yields CASSIPTGRGGNTIYF.

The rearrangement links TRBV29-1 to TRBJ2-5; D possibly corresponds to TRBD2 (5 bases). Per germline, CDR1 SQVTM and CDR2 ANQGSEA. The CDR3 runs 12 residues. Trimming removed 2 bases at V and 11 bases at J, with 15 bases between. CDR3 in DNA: TGCAGCGTTGAAACTCCGCGGAGCGGACAGTACTTC. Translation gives CSVETPRSGQYF.

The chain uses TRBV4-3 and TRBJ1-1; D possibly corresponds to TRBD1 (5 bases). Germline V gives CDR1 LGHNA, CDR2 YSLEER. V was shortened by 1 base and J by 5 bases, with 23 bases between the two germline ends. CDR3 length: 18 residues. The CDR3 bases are TGCGCCAGCAGCCAAGGATTATTCAGGGTAGGGCTCGGGACTGAAGCTTTCTTT. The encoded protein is CASSQGLFRVGLGTEAFF.

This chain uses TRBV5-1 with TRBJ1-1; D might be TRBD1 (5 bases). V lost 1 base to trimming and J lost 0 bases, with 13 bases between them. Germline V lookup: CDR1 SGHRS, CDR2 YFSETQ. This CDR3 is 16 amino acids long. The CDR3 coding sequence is TGCGCCAGCAGCTTGAACAGGCCCGGAATGAACACTGAAGCTTTCTTT. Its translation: CASSLNRPGMNTEAFF.

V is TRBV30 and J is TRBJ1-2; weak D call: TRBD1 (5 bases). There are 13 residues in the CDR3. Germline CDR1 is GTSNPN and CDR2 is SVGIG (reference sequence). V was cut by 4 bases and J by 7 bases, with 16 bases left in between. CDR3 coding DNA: TGTGCCTGGACCGTTGCAGGGAAGGGTGGCTACACCTTC. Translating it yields CAWTVAGKGGYTF.

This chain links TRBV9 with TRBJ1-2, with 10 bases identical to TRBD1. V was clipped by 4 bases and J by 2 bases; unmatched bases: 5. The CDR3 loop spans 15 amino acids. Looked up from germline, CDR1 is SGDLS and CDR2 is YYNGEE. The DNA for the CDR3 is TGTGCCAGCAGCACAGGGACAGGGGCGAACTATGGCTACACCTTC. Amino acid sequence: CASSTGTGANYGYTF.

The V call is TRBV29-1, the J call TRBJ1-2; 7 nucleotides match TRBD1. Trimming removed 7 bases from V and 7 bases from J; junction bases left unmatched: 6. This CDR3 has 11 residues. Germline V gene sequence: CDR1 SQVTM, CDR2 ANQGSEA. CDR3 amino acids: CSALDRVGYTF. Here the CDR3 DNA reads TGCAGCGCCCTCGACAGGGTTGGCTACACCTTC.

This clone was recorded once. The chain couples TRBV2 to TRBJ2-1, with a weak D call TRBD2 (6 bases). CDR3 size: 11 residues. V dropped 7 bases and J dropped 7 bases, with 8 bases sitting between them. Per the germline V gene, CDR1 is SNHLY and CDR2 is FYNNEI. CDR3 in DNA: TGTGCCAGCATCGGGAGAAATGAGCAGTTCTTC. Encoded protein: CASIGRNEQFF. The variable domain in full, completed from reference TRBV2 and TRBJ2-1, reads EPEVTQTPSHQVTQMGQEVILRCVPISNHLYFYWYRQILGQKVEFLVSFYNNEISEKSEIFDDQFSVERPDGSNFTLKIRSTKLEDSAMYFCASIGRNEQFFGPGTRLTVL.

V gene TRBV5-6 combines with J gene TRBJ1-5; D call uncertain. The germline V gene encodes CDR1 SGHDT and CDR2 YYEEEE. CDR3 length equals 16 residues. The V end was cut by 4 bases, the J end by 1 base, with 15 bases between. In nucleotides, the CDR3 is TGTGCCAGCAGCGAGCTAGGAAGAACGAGCAATCAGCCCCAGCATTTT. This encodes CASSELGRTSNQPQHF.

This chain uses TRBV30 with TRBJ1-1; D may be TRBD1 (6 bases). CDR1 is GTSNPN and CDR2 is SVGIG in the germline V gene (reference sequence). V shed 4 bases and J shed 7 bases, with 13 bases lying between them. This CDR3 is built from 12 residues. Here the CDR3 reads CAWTGQLYEAFF. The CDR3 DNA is TGTGCCTGGACGGGACAACTATATGAAGCTTTCTTT.